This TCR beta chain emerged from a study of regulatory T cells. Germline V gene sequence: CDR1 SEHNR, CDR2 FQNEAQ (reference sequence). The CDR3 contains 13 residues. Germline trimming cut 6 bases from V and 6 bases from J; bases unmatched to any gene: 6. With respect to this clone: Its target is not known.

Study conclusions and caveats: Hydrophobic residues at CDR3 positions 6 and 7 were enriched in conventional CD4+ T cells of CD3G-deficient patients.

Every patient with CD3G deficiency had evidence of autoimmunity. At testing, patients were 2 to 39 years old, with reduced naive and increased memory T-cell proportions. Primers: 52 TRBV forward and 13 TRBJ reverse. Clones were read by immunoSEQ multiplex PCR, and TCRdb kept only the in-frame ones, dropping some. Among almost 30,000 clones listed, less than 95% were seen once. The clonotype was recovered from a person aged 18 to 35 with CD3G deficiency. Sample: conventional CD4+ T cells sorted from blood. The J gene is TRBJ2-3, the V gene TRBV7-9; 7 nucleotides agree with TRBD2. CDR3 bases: TGTGCCAGCAGTTCACCAGCGGGGGATACGCAGTATTTT. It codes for CASSSPAGDTQYF.